These 16 T cell receptor beta chains came from one sample sequenced in a study of blood T cell repertoires in COVID-19. Here immunoSEQ multiplex PCR was the method, and the copy in TCRdb shows in-frame clones only, minus some. This repertoire shows roughly 86,000 clones, about 85% found once; its top ten account for approximately 3%. Sample: peripheral blood. The receptors were gathered from a woman aged 80 or over with COVID-19, enrolled during active disease.

The CDR3 loop is CASRKNAYEQFF. The CDR3 DNA is TGTGCCAGCAGAAAAAACGCGTATGAGCAGTTCTTC. The rearrangement links TRBV6-5 to TRBJ2-1, with D uncertain. Germline-derived CDR1 and CDR2 are MNHEY and SVGAGI. The CDR3 is 12 amino acids. V dropped 6 bases and J dropped 8 bases, with 11 bases sitting between them.

The rearrangement links TRBV5-1 to TRBJ2-3, with D possibly TRBD1 on 6 matching bases. The CDR3 is 16 residues long. From germline, CDR1 is SGHRS and CDR2 YFSETQ. V lost 0 bases and J 1 base, leaving 12 bases between the germline ends. The CDR3 DNA reads TGCGCCAGCAGCTTGGGATTACAGGGACGCACAGATACGCAGTATTTT. Encoded protein: CASSLGLQGRTDTQYF.

V is TRBV9 and J is TRBJ2-1, with D tentatively TRBD2 (6 bases). The V end lost 0 bases, the J end lost 5 bases, and 15 bases lay between the germline ends. Germline V gene data show CDR1 as SGDLS and CDR2 as YYNGEE. CDR3 size: 16 residues. The CDR3 protein is CASSVDPRGINNEQFF. The CDR3 DNA is TGTGCCAGCAGCGTAGACCCTCGGGGGATAAACAATGAGCAGTTCTTC. Full variable domain (remainder filled in from reference TRBV9 and TRBJ2-1): DSGVTQTPKHLITATGQRVTLRCSPRSGDLSVYWYQQSLDQGLQFLIQYYNGEERAKGNILERFSAQQFPDLHSELNLSSLELGDSALYFCASSVDPRGINNEQFFGPGTRLTVL.

This chain connects TRBV28 to TRBJ2-7; 11 bases map to TRBD1. The germline gives CDR1 MDHEN, CDR2 SYDVKM. The V segment lost 4 bases and the J segment 3 bases; nucleotides outside the gene matches: 2. The CDR3 is 14 residues long. Here the CDR3 DNA reads TGTGCCAGCAGTTGGGGACAGGGGGACTACGAGCAGTACTTC. Translated, it gives CASSWGQGDYEQYF.

The chain carries TRBV18 and TRBJ1-2; the match to TRBD1 covers 11 bases. Germline assignment: CDR1 KGHSH and CDR2 LQKENI. Trimming cost V 0 bases and J 3 bases; bases outside gene matches: 6. The CDR3 consists of 17 residues. CDR3 sequence (DNA): TGTGCCAGCTCACCACCTTCCCGGACAGGGGGCGACTATGGCTACACCTTC. The encoded protein is CASSPPSRTGGDYGYTF.

The chain recombines TRBV12-5 with TRBJ2-7; D not certain. This CDR3 comprises 11 residues. The V gene's germline CDR1 is LGHNT and CDR2 FRNRAP. V was cut by 2 bases and J by 3 bases, with 2 bases left in between. CDR3 protein: CASGLYYEQYF. The CDR3 bases are TGTGCTAGTGGTTTGTACTACGAGCAGTACTTC.

The V call is TRBV6-5, the J call TRBJ1-1; tentative D call: TRBD1 (5 bases). There are 14 residues in the CDR3. V was cut by 6 bases and J by 1 base, with 12 bases left in between. Germline V gives CDR1 MNHEY, CDR2 SVGAGI. Here the CDR3 DNA reads TGTGCCAGCAGGGTGAACCAGGGGAACACTGAAGCTTTCTTT. Translated, it gives CASRVNQGNTEAFF.

The chain combines TRBV6-5 with TRBJ2-3; D is perhaps TRBD2 (7 bases). In germline, CDR1 is MNHEY, CDR2 SVGAGI. The germline V and J ends were trimmed by 10 bases and 12 bases, with 17 bases remaining between them. The CDR3 is 11 residues long. Written as DNA, the CDR3 is TGTGCCACCCATGGGGGGGGGCAACAGTATTTT. Translated, it gives CATHGGGQQYF.

This chain links TRBV18 with TRBJ2-1; maybe TRBD1 (5 bases). CDR1 and CDR2 from the germline V gene are KGHSH and LQKENI. CDR3 length equals 16 residues. The V end was cut by 1 base, the J end by 0 bases, with 10 bases between. The CDR3 DNA reads TGTGCCAGCTCACCACAAGACAGTTACTCCTACAATGAGCAGTTCTTC. Residues: CASSPQDSYSYNEQFF.

This clone was observed once. The V gene is TRBV10-3, the J gene TRBJ2-1, with TRBD2 matching over 11 bases. The V gene's germline CDR1 is ENHRY and CDR2 SYGVKD. V was clipped by 6 bases and J by 8 bases; unmatched bases: 6. The CDR3 runs to 14 residues. Written as DNA, the CDR3 is TGTGCCATCAGCCTGACTAGCGGGGTCGATGAGCAGTTCTTC. Translated: CAISLTSGVDEQFF.

This clone was detected once. The gene calls are TRBV28 and TRBJ1-1; D is perhaps TRBD1 (5 bases). V gave up 2 bases and J gave up 3 bases, with 13 bases separating them. The CDR3 is 15 amino acids. From germline, CDR1 is MDHEN and CDR2 SYDVKM. CDR3 coding DNA: TGTGCCAGCAGTTTAAGCGTGGCGGGGGACACTGAAGCTTTCTTT. Its translation: CASSLSVAGDTEAFF.

This chain joins TRBV7-2 and TRBJ1-2; D ambiguous. CDR1 and CDR2 (germline): SGHTA, FQGNSA. This CDR3 contains 12 residues. V shed 3 bases and J shed 9 bases, with 11 bases lying between them. In nucleotides, the CDR3 is TGTGCCAGCAGCTTGGCAGCGGGTAGCTACACCTTC. Its translation: CASSLAAGSYTF.

The chain is built from TRBV3-1 (or the pseudogene TRBV3-2) and TRBJ2-1; D is perhaps TRBD2 (6 bases). There are 14 residues in the CDR3. Germline V gene lookup returns CDR1 LGHDT and CDR2 YNNKEL (reference sequence). V shed 4 bases and J shed 9 bases, with 16 bases lying between them. This CDR3 is CASSPGPGRTEQFF. For the CDR3, the DNA is TGTGCCAGCAGCCCCGGACCGGGGAGGACTGAGCAGTTCTTC.

The J gene is TRBJ2-1, the V gene TRBV6-5; 14 bases line up with TRBD2. Germline V CDR1 and CDR2: MNHEY, SVGAGI. J was trimmed by 10 bases and V by 5 bases; bases with no gene match: 7. CDR3 length: 15 amino acids. In DNA, the CDR3 is TGTGCCAGCAGTCAGGGACTAGCGGGAGTGGGAGAGCAGTTCTTC. Residues: CASSQGLAGVGEQFF.

This clone has more than one count but fewer than ten. The gene calls are TRBV5-1 and TRBJ2-2; 7 bases match TRBD1. The CDR3 has 14 amino acids. Germline CDR1 reads SGHRS; CDR2 reads YFSETQ. V trimming: 4 bases; J trimming: 4 bases; junction bases outside the gene matches: 4. The DNA for the CDR3 is TGCGCCAGCAGCCGGGACAGCGCCACCGGGGAGCTGTTTTTT. Translation: CASSRDSATGELFF.

J is TRBJ2-2 and V is TRBV29-1; tentatively, D is TRBD1 (7 bases). This CDR3 has 16 residues. Germline V gene lookup returns CDR1 SQVTM and CDR2 ANQGSEA. Trimming removed 2 bases from V and 6 bases from J, with 19 bases in between. CDR3 protein: CSVERQGGFNAGELFF. The DNA for the CDR3 is TGCAGCGTTGAAAGGCAGGGGGGTTTCAATGCCGGGGAGCTGTTTTTT.